This TCR beta chain was found in a study of cytomegalovirus exposure and HLA in healthy donors. General study findings and limits: It was found in a later analysis that first-cohort TCR clusters tended to co-occur in the 90 to 150 validation repertoires.

As to this clone: What it binds is unknown. Other nucleotide sequences from this sample produce the same CDR3.

Trimming removed 2 bases at V and 1 base at J, with 8 bases between. The CDR3 sequence is 14 residues long. CDR1 and CDR2 (germline): MNHEY, SVGAGI. Libraries were prepared by immunoSEQ multiplex PCR; TCRdb keeps only in-frame clonotypes and omits some of them. The sample includes around 120,000 clones, approximately 87% of them seen just once. The source material was PBMCs. This chain links TRBV6-5 with TRBJ1-1, with a weak D call TRBD1 (5 bases). The sequence was obtained from a woman in her late teens or twenties in good health and CMV-seropositive. The CDR3 here is CASSYRGRNTEAFF. CDR3 nucleotide sequence: TGTGCCAGCAGTTACCGGGGGAGGAACACTGAAGCTTTCTTT.